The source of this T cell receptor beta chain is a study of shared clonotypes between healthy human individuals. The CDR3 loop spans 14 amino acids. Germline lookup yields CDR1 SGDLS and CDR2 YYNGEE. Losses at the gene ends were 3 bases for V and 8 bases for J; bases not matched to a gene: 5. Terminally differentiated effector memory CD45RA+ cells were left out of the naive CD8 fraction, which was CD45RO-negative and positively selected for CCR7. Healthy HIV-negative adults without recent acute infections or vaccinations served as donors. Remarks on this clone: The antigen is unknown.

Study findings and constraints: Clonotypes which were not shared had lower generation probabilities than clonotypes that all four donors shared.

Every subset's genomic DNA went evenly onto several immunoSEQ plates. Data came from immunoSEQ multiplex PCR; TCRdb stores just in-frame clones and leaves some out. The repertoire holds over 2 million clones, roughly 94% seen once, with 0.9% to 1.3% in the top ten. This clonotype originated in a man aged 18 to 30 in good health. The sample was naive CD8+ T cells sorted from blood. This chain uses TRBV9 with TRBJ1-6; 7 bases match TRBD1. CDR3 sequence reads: CASSGGQADSPLHF. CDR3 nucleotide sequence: TGTGCCAGCAGCGGCGGACAGGCCGATTCACCCCTCCACTTT.